These 5 T cell receptor beta chains originate from one sample sequenced in a study of regulatory T cells in long-lasting Graves disease. Libraries of TCR beta came from iRepertoire HTBI primers plus Arm-PCR of CDR3 regions. Using its own MiXCR run on the multiplex PCR reads, TCRdb lists one record per CDR3 protein. The repertoire consists of approximately 400,000 distinct CDR3 sequences, with roughly 24% occurring once and the leading ten covering about 27%. Time point meaning: persistent/refractory GD, antithyroid drugs over 5 years with positive TRAb. PBMC-extracted RNA yielded the TCR library. Sequenced here: peripheral blood mononuclear cells (PBMCs), sampled when the disease was refractory, from a patient treated with antithyroid drugs. The source is a woman in her 40s with Graves disease.

This clonotype was detected many times. The gene calls are TRBV6-1 and TRBJ1-5, with a weak D call TRBD1 (5 bases). The CDR3 extends over 16 amino acids. Trimming removed 5 bases at V and 1 base at J, with 15 bases between. Germline assignment: CDR1 MNHNS and CDR2 SASEGT. CDR3 region: CASSLRQISSNQPQHF. In DNA, the CDR3 is TGTGCCAGCAGTCTAAGACAGATCTCGAGCAATCAGCCCCAGCATTTT.

To note about this clonotype: A far larger clone is just one base off, so this is likely a read error. No conserved phenylalanine or tryptophan ends this CDR3, so it is likely a read error. The chain couples TRBV2 to TRBJ2-5; D unclear. This CDR3 is 14 amino acids long. The ends were cut back, 7 bases at V and 5 bases at J, with 17 bases in the middle. CDR1 SNHLY and CDR2 FYNNEI come from the germline V gene. CDR3 in DNA: TGTGCCAGCACCACCCCGAGTGGGTTGGAGACCCAGTACCTC. It translates to CASTTPSGLETQYL.

The rearrangement joins TRBV6-5 to TRBJ2-6; TRBD2 might be the D (6 bases). The V end lost 0 bases, the J end lost 0 bases, and 9 bases lay between the germline ends. The CDR3 is 17 amino acids. Germline V gene lookup returns CDR1 MNHEY and CDR2 SVGAGI. CDR3 loop: CASSYSWGDSGANVLTF. DNA for the CDR3: TGTGCCAGCAGTTACTCGTGGGGGGACTCTGGGGCCAACGTCCTGACTTTC.

Note on this clonotype: A far larger clone is a single base away, which makes a read error likely. This chain links TRBV2 with TRBJ2-7; 7 bases match TRBD1. This CDR3 comprises 15 residues. V lost 6 bases, J lost 2 bases, and 10 bases stayed unmatched. CDR1 and CDR2 (germline): SNHLY, FYNNEI. CDR3 sequence reads: CASSRGQVSPYEQYF. The DNA for the CDR3 is TGTGCCAGCAGCCGAGGACAGGTTAGCCCCTACGAGCAGTACTTC.

On this clonotype: A much larger clone sits a single nucleotide away, making a read error possible. The V gene is TRBV28, the J gene TRBJ2-7; weak D call: TRBD2 (6 bases). Germline CDR1 is MDHEN and CDR2 is SYDVKM. The CDR3 covers 15 residues. The CDR3 DNA is TGTGCCAGCAGTTTAATTTCGGCGGGAAGGAACGAGCAGTGCTTC. Residues: CASSLISAGRNEQCF.